This T cell receptor (beta chain) was recorded in a study of blood T cell repertoires in COVID-19. At the level of the study: Sites across the United States, Italy and Spain contributed samples from acute and convalescent COVID-19.

Study processing details: Reference gene primer amplification gave nucleated cell count estimates. Produced via immunoSEQ multiplex PCR; TCRdb's table is partial and in-frame only. That table furnishes V, J and clone size, whereas the DNA furnished D and trimming. The sample yields some 120,000 clones, roughly 84% seen once. Germline-derived CDR1 and CDR2 are SGDLS and YYNGEE. The CDR3 runs to 17 residues. Losses at the gene ends were 4 bases for V and 6 bases for J; bases not matched to a gene: 13. This TCR was sampled from a woman aged 25 to 39 who had recovered from COVID-19. V and J are TRBV9 and TRBJ2-1; 10 bases fit TRBD2. The specimen was peripheral blood. The CDR3 region has the DNA TGTGCCAGCAGCAAACGACCTAGCGGGGGAGGGAGCAATGAGCAGTTCTTC. Translation: CASSKRPSGGGSNEQFF. The entire variable domain, with the rest obtained from reference TRBV9 and TRBJ2-1, is as follows: DSGVTQTPKHLITATGQRVTLRCSPRSGDLSVYWYQQSLDQGLQFLIQYYNGEERAKGNILERFSAQQFPDLHSELNLSSLELGDSALYFCASSKRPSGGGSNEQFFGPGTRLTVL.